This T cell receptor (beta chain) was sequenced during a study of blood T cell repertoires in COVID-19. Study background: PBMCs, B-cell-depleted T cells, or T cells were the source of the cDNA or gDNA that made up the material.

The authors' processing: For nucleated cells, counts were estimated from reference gene primer amplification. Here immunoSEQ multiplex PCR was the method, and the copy in TCRdb shows in-frame clones only, minus some. The DNA gave D and trimming, while V, J and clone size come from that table. Of a few hundred thousand clones in the sample, around 84% were seen once. Sequencing used peripheral blood. The clonotype comes from a human donor in a cohort sampled during active COVID-19.

CDR3 in amino acids: CASSGRVSYNEQFF. The DNA of the CDR3 is TGTGCCAGCAGCGGCAGGGTATCCTACAATGAGCAGTTCTTC. The genes are TRBV25-1 and TRBJ2-1; maybe TRBD1 (5 bases). The CDR3 has 14 residues. The germline gives CDR1 MGHDK, CDR2 SYGVNS. Trimming left V 6 bases short and J 1 base short, with 10 bases between.